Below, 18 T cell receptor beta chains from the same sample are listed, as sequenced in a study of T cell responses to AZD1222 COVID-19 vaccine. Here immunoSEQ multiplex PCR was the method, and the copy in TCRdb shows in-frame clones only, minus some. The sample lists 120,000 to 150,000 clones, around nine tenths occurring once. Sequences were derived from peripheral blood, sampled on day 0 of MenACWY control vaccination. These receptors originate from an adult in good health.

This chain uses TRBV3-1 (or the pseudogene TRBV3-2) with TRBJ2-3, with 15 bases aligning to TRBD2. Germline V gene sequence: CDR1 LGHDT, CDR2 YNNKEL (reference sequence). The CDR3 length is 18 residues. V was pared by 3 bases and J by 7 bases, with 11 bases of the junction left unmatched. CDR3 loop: CASSQESRTSGGGNTQYF. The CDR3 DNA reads TGTGCCAGCAGCCAGGAAAGTCGGACTAGCGGGGGGGGAAATACGCAGTATTTT.

The CDR3, as DNA: TGTGCCAGCAGTCACACAGGGCTCGAGCAGTACTTC. This codes for CASSHTGLEQYF. This sequence joins TRBV6-5 and TRBJ2-7, with TRBD1 as a possible D gene (6 bases). CDR1 and CDR2 from the germline V gene are MNHEY and SVGAGI. The CDR3 has 12 residues. V was pared by 5 bases and J by 6 bases, with 11 bases between.

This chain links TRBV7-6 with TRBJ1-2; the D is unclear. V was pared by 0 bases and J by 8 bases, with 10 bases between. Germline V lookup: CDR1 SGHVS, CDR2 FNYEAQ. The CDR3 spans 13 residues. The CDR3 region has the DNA TGTGCCAGCAGCTTAGCCCGGGAAGGGGGCTACACCTTC. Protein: CASSLAREGGYTF.

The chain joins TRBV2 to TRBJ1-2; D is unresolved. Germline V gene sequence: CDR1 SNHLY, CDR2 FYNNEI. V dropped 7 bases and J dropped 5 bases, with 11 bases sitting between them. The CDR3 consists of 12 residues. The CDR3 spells CASMKQSYGYTF. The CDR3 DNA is TGTGCCAGCATGAAACAGTCGTATGGCTACACCTTC.

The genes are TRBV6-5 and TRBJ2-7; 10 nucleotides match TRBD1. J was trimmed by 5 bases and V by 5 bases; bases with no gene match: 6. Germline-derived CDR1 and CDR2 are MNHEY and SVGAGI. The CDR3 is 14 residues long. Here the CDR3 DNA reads TGTGCCAGCAGTCTCGGGACAGGGGCCAACGAGCAGTACTTC. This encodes CASSLGTGANEQYF.

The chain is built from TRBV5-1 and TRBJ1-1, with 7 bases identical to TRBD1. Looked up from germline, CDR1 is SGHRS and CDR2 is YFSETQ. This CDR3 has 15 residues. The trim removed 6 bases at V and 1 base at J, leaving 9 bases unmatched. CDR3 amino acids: CASTSGDRPNTEAFF. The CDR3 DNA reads TGCGCCAGCACCTCCGGGGACAGACCGAACACTGAAGCTTTCTTT.

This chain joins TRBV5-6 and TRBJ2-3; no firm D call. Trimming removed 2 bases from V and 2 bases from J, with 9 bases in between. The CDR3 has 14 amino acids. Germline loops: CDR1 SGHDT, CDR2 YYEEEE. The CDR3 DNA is TGTGCCAGCAGCTTAGACCGTTACACAGATACGCAGTATTTT. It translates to CASSLDRYTDTQYF.

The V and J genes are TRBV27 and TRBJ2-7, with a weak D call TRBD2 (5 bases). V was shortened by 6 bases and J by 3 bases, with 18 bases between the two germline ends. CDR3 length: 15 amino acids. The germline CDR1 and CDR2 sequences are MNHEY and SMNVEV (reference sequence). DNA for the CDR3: TGTGCCAGCAGGCTTCAGTTCCTAGCAGTCTACGAGCAGTACTTC. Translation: CASRLQFLAVYEQYF.

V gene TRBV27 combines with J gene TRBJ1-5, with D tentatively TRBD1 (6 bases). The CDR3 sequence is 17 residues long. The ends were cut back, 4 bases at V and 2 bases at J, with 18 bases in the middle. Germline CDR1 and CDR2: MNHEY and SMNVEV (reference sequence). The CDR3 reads CASSSLGAPQGNQPQHF. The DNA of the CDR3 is TGTGCCAGCAGTTCTCTGGGGGCGCCTCAAGGCAATCAGCCCCAGCATTTT.

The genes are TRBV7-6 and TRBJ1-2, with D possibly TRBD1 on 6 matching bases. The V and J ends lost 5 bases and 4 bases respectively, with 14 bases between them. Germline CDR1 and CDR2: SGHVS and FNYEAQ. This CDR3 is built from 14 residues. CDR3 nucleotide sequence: TGTGCCAGCAGCCCCGGACAGCGCCTCTATGGCTACACCTTC. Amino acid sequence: CASSPGQRLYGYTF. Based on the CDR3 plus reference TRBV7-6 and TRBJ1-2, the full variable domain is GAGVSQSPRYKVTKRGQDVALRCDPISGHVSLYWYRQALGQGPEFLTYFNYEAQQDKSGLPNDRFSAERPEGSISTLTIQRTEQRDSAMYRCASSPGQRLYGYTFGSGTRLTVV.

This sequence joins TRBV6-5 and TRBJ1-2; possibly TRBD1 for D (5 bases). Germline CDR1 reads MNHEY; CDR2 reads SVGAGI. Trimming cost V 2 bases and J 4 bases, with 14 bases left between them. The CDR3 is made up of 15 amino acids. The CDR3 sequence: CASSYPSGNFYGYTF. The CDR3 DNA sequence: TGTGCCAGCAGTTACCCATCAGGGAACTTCTATGGCTACACCTTC.

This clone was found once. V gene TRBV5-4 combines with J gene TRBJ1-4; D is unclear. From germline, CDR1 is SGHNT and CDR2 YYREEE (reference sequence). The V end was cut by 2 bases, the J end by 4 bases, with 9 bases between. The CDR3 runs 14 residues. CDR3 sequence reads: CASSFNQFNEKLFF. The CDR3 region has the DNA TGTGCCAGCAGCTTTAACCAGTTTAATGAAAAACTGTTTTTT.

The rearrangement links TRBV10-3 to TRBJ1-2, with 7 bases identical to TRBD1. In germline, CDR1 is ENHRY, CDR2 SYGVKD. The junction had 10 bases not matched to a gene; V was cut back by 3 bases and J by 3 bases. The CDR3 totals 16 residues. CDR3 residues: CAISEGRQGVDYGYTF. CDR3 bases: TGTGCCATCAGTGAAGGGCGGCAGGGGGTGGACTATGGCTACACCTTC.

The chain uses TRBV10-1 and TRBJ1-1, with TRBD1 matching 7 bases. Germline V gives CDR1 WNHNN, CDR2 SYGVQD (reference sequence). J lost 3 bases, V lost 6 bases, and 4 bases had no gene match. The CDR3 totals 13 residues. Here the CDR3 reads CASREGTDTEAFF. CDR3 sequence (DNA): TGCGCCAGCAGGGAAGGGACAGACACTGAAGCTTTCTTT.

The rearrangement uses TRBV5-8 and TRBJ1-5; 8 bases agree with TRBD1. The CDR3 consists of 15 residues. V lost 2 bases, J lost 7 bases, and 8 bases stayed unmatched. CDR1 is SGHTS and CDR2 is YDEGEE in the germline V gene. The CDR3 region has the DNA TGTGCCAGCAGCTTTGCTGGACAGGGCCAACAGCCCCAGCATTTT. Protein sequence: CASSFAGQGQQPQHF.

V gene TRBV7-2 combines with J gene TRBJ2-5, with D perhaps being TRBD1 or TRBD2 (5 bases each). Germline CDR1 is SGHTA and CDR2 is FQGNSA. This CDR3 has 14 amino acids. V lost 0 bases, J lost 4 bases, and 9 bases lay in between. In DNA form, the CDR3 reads TGTGCCAGCAGCTTAGCGGGGGTTGTAGAGACCCAGTACTTC. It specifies CASSLAGVVETQYF.

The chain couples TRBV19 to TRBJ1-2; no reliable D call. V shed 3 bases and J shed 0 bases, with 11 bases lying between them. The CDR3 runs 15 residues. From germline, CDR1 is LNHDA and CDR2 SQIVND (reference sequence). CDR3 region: CASSIGVGPNYGYTF. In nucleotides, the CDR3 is TGTGCCAGTAGTATCGGCGTCGGACCTAACTATGGCTACACCTTC. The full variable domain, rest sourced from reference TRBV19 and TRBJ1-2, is DGGITQSPKYLFRKEGQNVTLSCEQNLNHDAMYWYRQDPGQGLRLIYYSQIVNDFQKGDIAEGYSVSREKKESFPLTVTSAQKNPTAFYLCASSIGVGPNYGYTFGSGTRLTVV.

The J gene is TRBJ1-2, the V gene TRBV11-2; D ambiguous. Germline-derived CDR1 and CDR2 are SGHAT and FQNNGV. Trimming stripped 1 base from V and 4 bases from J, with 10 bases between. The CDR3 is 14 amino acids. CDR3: CASSLGGFGYGYTF. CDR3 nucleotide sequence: TGTGCCAGCAGCTTAGGGGGTTTCGGCTATGGCTACACCTTC.